The sequence of this T cell receptor (beta chain) was determined in a study of post-analysis software for immune sequencing data. Unique molecular identifiers had been added to the TCR beta cDNA libraries. One entry per CDR3 protein, called by TCRdb with MiXCR from the PCR reads. The table has 400,000 to 500,000 distinct CDR3 sequences, about 40% seen once. Study outcomes and limitations: TRBV segments more frequent in patients than in controls numbered several and included TRBV5-6, TRBV5-1 and TRBV20-1.

This CDR3 comprises 15 residues. Germline CDR1 MNHEY, CDR2 SVGAGI. On this clonotype itself: Its specificity is not known. An end of the junction differs from the germline gene, which may be a read error.

This rearrangement joins TRBV6-5 to TRBJ2-5; D could derive from TRBD1 or TRBD2 (5 bases each). The clonotype originates from a girl aged 2 to 9 with multiple sclerosis. Material for sequencing was blood. CDR3 protein: CACSYSSHGGETQYF. The CDR3 DNA sequence: TGTGCCTGCAGTTACTCCTCCCATGGGGGAGAGACCCAGTACTTC.